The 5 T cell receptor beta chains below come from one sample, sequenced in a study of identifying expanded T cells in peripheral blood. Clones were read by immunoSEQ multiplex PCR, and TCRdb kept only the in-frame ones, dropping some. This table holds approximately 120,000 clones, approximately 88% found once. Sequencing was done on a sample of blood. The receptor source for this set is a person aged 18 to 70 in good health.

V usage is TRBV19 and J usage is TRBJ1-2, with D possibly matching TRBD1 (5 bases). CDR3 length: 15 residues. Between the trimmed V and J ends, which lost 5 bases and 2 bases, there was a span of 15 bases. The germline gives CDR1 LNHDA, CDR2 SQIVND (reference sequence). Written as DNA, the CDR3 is TGTGCCAGTAGTTTAACCGGGACGGGAAACTATGGCTACACCTTC. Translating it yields CASSLTGTGNYGYTF.

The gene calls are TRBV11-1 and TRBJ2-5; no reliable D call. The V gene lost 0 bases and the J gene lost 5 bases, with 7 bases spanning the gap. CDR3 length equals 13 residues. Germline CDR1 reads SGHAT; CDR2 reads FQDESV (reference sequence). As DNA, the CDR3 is TGTGCCAGCAGCTTAGCCGCCCGGGAGACCCAGTACTTC. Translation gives CASSLAARETQYF.

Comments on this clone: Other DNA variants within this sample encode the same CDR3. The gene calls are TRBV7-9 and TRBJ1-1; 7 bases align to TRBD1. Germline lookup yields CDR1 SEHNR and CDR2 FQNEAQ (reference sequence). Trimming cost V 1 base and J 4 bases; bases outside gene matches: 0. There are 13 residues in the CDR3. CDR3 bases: TGTGCCAGCAGCTTAGGACAGGGCACTGAAGCTTTCTTT. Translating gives CASSLGQGTEAFF.

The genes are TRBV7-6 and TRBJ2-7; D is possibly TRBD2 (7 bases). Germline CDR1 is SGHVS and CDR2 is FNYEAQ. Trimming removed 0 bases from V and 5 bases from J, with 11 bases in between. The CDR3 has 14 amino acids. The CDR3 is CASSLAGGLHEQYF. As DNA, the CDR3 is TGTGCCAGCAGCTTAGCCGGGGGGCTCCACGAGCAGTACTTC.

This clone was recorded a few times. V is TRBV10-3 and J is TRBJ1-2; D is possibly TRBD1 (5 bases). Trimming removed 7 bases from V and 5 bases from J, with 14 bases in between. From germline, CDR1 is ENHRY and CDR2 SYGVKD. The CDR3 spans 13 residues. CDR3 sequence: CAIMPGPLYGYTF. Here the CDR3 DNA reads TGTGCCATCATGCCGGGACCCCTATATGGCTACACCTTC.